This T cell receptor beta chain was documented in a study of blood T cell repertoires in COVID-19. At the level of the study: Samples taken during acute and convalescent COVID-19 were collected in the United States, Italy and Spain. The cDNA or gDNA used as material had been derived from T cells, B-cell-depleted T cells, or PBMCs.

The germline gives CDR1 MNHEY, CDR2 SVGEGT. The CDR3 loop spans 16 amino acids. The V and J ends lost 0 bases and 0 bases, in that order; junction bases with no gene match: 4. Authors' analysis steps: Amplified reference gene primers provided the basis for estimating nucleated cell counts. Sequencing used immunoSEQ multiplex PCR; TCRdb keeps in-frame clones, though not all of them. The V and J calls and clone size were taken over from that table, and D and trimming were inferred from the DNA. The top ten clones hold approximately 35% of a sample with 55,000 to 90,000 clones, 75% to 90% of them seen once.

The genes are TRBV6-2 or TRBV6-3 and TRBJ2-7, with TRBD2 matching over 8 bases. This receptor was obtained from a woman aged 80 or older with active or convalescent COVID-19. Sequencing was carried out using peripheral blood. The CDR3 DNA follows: TGTGCCAGCAGTTACTCGAGGCTAGCGGGCTCCTACGAGCAGTACTTC. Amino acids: CASSYSRLAGSYEQYF.